The entry below describes one T cell receptor beta chain. The antigen is not known. Sequencing used immunoSEQ multiplex PCR; TCRdb keeps in-frame clones, though not all of them. The sample lists around 94,000 clones, about 85% occurring once. This record comes from a study of T cell responses to AZD1222 COVID-19 vaccine. General study points: Elevations in Spike-specific TCR breadth and depth followed administration of two AZD1222 doses. No repertoire was sampled before or during the peak T cell response, only after it.

Trimming cost V 3 bases and J 4 bases; bases outside gene matches: 6. Germline V gene lookup returns CDR1 MGHRA and CDR2 YSYEKL. This CDR3 contains 17 residues. The source was peripheral blood, collected 28 days after the second AZD1222 dose. This clonotype was sampled from an adult who received the AZD1222 COVID-19 vaccine. This rearrangement joins TRBV4-1 to TRBJ1-6, with 10 nucleotides matching TRBD1. The CDR3 DNA reads as TGCGCCAGCAGCCAGAGGGACAGGGGCTGGTATAATTCACCCCTCCACTTT. It encodes CASSQRDRGWYNSPLHF.